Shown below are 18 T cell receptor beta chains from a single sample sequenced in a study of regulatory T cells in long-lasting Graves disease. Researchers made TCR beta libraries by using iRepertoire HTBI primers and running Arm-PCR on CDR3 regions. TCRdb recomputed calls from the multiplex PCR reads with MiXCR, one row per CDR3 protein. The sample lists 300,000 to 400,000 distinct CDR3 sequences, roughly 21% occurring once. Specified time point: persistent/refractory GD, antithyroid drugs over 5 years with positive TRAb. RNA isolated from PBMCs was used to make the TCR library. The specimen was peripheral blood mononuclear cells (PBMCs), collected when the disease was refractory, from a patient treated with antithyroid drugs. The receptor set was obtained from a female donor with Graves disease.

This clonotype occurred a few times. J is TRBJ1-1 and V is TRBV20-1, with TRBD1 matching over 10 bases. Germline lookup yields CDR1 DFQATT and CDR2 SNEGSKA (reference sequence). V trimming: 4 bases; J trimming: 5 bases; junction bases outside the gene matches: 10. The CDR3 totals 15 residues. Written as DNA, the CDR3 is TGCAGTGCTATCGGACAGGGGGAGCTGAGGACTGAAGCTTTCTTT. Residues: CSAIGQGELRTEAFF.

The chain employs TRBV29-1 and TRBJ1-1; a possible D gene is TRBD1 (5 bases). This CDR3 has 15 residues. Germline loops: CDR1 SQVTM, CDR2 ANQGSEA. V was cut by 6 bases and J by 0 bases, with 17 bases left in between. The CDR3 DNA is TGCAGCGTCCGCGGGGGAGGGGCGATGAACACTGAAGCTTTCTTT. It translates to CSVRGGGAMNTEAFF.

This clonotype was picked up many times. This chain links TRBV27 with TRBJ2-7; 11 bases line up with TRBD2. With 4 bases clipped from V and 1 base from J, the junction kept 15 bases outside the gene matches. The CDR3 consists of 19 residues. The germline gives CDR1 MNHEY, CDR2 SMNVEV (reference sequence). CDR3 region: CASSSLSPGLAGQSYEQYF. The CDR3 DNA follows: TGTGCCAGCAGTTCACTATCCCCAGGACTAGCGGGCCAATCCTACGAGCAGTACTTC.

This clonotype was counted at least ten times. DNA for the CDR3: TGTGCCAGCAGCTTAAACCCCTACGAGCAGTACTTC. This gives the protein CASSLNPYEQYF. The chain employs TRBV11-2 and TRBJ2-7, with D uncertain. The CDR3 length is 12 residues. Trimming removed 2 bases at V and 2 bases at J, with 4 bases between. Per germline, CDR1 SGHAT and CDR2 FQNNGV.

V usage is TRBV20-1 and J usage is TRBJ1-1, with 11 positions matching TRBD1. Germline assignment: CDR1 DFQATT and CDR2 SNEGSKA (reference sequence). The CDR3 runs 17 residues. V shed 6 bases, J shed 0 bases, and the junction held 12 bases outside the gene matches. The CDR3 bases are TGCAGTGCCAGCATCCGGGACAGGGGGAAACTGAACACTGAAGCTTTCTTT. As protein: CSASIRDRGKLNTEAFF.

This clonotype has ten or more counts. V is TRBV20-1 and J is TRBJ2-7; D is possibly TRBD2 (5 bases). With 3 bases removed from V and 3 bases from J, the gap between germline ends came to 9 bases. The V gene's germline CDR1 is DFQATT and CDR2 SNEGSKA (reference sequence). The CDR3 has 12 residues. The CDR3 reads CSARIEGYEQYF. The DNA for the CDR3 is TGCAGTGCTAGGATAGAGGGCTACGAGCAGTACTTC.

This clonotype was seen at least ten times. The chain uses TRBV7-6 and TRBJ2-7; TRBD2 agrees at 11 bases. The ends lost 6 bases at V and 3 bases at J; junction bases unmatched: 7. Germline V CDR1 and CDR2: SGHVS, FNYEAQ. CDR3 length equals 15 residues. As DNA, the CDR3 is TGTGCCAGCAGTCTGACTAGCGGGACGCTCTACGAGCAGTACTTC. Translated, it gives CASSLTSGTLYEQYF.

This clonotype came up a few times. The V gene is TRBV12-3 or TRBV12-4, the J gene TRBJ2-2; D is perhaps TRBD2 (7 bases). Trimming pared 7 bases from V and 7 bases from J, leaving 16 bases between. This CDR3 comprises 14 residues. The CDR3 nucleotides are TGTGCCAGCATTGAGGGGGGGGCTTTCGGGGAGCTGTTTTTT. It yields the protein CASIEGGAFGELFF.

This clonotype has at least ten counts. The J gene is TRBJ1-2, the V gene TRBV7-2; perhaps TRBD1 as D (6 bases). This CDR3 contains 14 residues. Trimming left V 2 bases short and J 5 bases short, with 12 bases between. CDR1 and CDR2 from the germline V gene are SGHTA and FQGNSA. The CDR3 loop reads CASSLPGAGYGYTF. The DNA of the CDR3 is TGTGCCAGCAGCTTACCGGGGGCAGGTTATGGCTACACCTTC.

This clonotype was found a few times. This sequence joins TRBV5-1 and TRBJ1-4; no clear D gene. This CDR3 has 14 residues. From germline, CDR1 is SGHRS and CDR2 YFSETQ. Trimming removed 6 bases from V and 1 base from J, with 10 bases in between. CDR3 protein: CASTKGRTNEKLFF. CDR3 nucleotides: TGCGCCAGCACGAAAGGGCGAACTAATGAAAAACTGTTTTTT.

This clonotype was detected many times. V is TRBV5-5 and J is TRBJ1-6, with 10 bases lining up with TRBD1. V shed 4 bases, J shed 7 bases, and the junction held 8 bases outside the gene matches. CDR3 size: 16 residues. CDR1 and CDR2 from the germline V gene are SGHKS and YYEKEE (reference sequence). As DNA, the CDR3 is TGTGCCAGCAGCAAGGAGCCGGGACAGGGGAATTCACCCCTCCACTTT. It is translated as CASSKEPGQGNSPLHF. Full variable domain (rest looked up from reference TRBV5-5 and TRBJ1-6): DAGVTQSPTHLIKTRGQQVTLRCSPISGHKSVSWYQQVLGQGPQFIFQYYEKEERGRGNFPDRFSARQFPNYSSELNVNALLLGDSALYLCASSKEPGQGNSPLHFGNGTRLTVT.

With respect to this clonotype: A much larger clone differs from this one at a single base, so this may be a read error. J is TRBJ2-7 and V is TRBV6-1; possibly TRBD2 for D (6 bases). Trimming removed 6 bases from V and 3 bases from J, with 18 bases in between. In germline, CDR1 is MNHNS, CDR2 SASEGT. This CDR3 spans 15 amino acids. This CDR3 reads CASRPGLASNYEQYF. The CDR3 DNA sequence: TGTGCCAGCAGACCCGGGCTAGCGAGTAACTACGAGCAGTACTTC.

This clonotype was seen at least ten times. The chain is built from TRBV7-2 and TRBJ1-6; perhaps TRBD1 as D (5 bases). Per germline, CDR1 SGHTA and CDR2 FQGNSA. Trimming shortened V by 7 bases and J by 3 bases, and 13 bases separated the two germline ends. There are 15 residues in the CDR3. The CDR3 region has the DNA TGTGCCAGCATGTGGGACGGACTCTATAATTCACCCCTCCACTTT. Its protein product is CASMWDGLYNSPLHF.

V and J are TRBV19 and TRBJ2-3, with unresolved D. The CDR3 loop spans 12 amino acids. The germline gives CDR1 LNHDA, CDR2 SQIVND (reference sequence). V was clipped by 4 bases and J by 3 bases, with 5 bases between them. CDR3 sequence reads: CASSTFTDTQYF. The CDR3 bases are TGTGCCAGTAGTACCTTTACAGATACGCAGTATTTT. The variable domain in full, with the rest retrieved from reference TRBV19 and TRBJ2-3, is DGGITQSPKYLFRKEGQNVTLSCEQNLNHDAMYWYRQDPGQGLRLIYYSQIVNDFQKGDIAEGYSVSREKKESFPLTVTSAQKNPTAFYLCASSTFTDTQYFGPGTRLTVL.

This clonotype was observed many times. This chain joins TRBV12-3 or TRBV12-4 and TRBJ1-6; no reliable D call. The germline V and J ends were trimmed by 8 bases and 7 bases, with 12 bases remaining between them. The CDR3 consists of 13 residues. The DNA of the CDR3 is TGTGCCAGCGGAAAGGGTCCCAATTCACCCCTCCACTTT. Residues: CASGKGPNSPLHF.

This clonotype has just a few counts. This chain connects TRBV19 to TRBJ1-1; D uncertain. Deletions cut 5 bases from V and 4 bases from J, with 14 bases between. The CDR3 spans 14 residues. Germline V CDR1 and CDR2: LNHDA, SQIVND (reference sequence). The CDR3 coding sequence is TGTGCCAGTAGTCGAGGGAATGTTCTCACTGAAGCTTTCTTT. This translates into CASSRGNVLTEAFF.

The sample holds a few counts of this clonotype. CDR3 loop: CASKTHRGGITEAFF. As DNA, the CDR3 is TGTGCCAGCAAAACTCACAGGGGTGGGATCACTGAAGCTTTCTTT. The chain recombines TRBV6-1 with TRBJ1-1; TRBD1 matches at 7 bases. The trim removed 7 bases at V and 4 bases at J, leaving 12 bases unmatched. The CDR3 covers 15 residues. CDR1 is MNHNS, CDR2 SASEGT, per germline.

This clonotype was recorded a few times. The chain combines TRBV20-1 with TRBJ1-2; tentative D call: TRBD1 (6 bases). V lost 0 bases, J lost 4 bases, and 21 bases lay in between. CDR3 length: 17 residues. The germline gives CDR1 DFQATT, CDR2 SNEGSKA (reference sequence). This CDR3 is CSAREPARQVRSYGYTF. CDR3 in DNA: TGCAGTGCTAGAGAGCCGGCCCGACAGGTTAGAAGCTATGGCTACACCTTC.